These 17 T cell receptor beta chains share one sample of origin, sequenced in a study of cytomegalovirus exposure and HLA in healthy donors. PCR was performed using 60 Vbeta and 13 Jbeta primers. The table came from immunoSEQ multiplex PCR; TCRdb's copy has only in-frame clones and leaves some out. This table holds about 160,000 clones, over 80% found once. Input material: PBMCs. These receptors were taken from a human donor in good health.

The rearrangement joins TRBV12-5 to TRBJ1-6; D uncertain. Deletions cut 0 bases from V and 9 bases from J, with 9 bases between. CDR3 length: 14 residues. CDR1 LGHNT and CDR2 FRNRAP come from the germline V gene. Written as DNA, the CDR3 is TGTGCTAGTGGTTTGGTAGAGGGTGGTTCACCCCTCCACTTT. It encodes CASGLVEGGSPLHF. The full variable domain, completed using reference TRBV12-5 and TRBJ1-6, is DARVTQTPRHKVTEMGQEVTMRCQPILGHNTVFWYRQTMMQGLELLAYFRNRAPLDDSGMPKDRFSAEMPDATLATLKIQPSEPRDSAVYFCASGLVEGGSPLHFGNGTRLTVT.

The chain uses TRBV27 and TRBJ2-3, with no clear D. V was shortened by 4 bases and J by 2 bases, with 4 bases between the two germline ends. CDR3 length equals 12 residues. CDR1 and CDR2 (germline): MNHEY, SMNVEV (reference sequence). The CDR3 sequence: CASSSVTDTQYF. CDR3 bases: TGTGCCAGCAGTTCAGTCACAGATACGCAGTATTTT.

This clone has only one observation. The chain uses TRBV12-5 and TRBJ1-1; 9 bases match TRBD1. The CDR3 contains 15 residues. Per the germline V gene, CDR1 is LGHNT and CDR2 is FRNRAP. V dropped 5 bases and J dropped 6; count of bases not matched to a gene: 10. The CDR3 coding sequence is TGTGCTAGTGGTCCCCGGACAGGGGTAATCGCTGAAGCTTTCTTT. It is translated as CASGPRTGVIAEAFF.

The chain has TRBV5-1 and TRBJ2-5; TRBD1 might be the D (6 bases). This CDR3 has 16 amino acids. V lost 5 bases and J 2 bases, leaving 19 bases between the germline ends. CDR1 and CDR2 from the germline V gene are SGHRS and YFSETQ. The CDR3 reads CASSLSYQGLQETQYF. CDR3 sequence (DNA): TGCGCCAGCAGTTTATCTTATCAGGGGCTTCAAGAGACCCAGTACTTC.

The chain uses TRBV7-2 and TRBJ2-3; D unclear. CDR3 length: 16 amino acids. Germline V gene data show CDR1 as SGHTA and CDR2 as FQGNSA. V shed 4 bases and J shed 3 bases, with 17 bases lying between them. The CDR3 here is CASSSPERAWTDTQYF. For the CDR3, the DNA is TGTGCCAGCAGCTCCCCGGAGCGCGCATGGACAGATACGCAGTATTTT. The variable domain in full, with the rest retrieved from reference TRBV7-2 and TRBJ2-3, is GAGVSQSPSNKVTEKGKDVELRCDPISGHTALYWYRQSLGQGLEFLIYFQGNSAPDKSGLPSDRFSAERTGGSVSTLTIQRTQQEDSAVYLCASSSPERAWTDTQYFGPGTRLTVL.

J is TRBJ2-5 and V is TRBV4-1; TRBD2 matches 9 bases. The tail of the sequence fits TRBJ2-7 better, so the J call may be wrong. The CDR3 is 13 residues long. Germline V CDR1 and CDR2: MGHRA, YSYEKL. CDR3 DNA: TGCGCCAGCAGCTCCTTAGCGGGGGACGAGCAGTACTTC. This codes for CASSSLAGDEQYF.

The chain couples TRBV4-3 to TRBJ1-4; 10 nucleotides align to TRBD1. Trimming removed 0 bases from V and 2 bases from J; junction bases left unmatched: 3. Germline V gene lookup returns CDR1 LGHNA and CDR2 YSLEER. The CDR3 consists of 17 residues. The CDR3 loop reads CASSQDLDRGTNEKLFF. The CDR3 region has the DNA TGCGCCAGCAGCCAAGACCTGGACAGGGGGACTAATGAAAAACTGTTTTTT.

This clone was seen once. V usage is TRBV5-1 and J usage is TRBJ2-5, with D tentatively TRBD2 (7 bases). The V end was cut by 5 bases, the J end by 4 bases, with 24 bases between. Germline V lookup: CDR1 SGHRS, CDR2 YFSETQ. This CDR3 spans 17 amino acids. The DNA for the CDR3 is TGCGCCAGCAGTAGGCTATCGGGGGGCGATTTAAGAGAGACCCAGTACTTC. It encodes CASSRLSGGDLRETQYF.

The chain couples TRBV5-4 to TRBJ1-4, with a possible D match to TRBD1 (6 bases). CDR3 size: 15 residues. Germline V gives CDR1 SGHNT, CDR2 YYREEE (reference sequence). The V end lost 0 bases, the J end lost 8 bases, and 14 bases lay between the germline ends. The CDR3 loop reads CASSLDGGLGEKLFF. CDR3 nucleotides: TGTGCCAGCAGCTTGGACGGGGGGCTGGGGGAAAAACTGTTTTTT. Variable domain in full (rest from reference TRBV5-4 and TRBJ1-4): ETGVTQSPTHLIKTRGQQVTLRCSSQSGHNTVSWYQQALGQGPQFIFQYYREEENGRGNFPPRFSGLQFPNYSSELNVNALELDDSALYLCASSLDGGLGEKLFFGSGTQLSVL.

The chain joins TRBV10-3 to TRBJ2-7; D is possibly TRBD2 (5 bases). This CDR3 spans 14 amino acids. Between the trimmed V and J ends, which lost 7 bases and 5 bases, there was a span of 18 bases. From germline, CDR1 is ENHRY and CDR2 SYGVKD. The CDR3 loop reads CAIKAIGGGNEQYF. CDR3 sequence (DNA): TGTGCCATCAAGGCAATTGGAGGTGGGAACGAGCAGTACTTC.

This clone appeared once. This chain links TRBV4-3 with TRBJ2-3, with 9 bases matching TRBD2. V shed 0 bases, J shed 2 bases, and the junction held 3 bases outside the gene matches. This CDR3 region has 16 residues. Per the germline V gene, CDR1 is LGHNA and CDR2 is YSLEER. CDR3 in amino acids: CASSQELAGLTDTQYF. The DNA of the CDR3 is TGCGCCAGCAGCCAAGAACTAGCGGGCCTCACAGATACGCAGTATTTT.

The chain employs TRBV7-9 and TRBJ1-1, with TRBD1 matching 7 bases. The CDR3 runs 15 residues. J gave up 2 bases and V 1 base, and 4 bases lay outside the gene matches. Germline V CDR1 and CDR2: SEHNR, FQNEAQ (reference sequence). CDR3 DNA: TGTGCCAGCAGCTTAGGGCCAGGGGGTAACACTGAAGCTTTCTTT. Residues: CASSLGPGGNTEAFF. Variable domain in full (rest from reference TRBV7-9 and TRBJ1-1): DTGVSQNPRHKITKRGQNVTFRCDPISEHNRLYWYRQTLGQGPEFLTYFQNEAQLEKSRLLSDRFSAERPKGSFSTLEIQRTEQGDSAMYLCASSLGPGGNTEAFFGQGTRLTVV.

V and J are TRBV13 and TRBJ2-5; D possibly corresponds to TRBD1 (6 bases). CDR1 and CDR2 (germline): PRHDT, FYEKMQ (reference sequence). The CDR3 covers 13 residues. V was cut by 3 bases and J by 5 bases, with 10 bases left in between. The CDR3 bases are TGTGCCAGCAGCTTCTACAGGGTTGAGACCCAGTACTTC. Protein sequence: CASSFYRVETQYF.

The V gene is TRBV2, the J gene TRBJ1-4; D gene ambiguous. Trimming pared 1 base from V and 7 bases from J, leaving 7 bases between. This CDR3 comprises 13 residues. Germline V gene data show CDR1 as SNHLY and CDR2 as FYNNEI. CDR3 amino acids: CASSEGSGEKLFF. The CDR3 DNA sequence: TGTGCCAGCAGTGAAGGGAGTGGTGAAAAACTGTTTTTT.

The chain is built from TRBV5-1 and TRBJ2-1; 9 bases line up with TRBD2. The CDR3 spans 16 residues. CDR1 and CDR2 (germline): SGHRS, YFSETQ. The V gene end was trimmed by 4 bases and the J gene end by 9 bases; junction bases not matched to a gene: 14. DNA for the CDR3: TGCGCCAGCAGCCATGAGGGGAGCGGGGGGTCTAGTGAGCAGTTCTTC. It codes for CASSHEGSGGSSEQFF.

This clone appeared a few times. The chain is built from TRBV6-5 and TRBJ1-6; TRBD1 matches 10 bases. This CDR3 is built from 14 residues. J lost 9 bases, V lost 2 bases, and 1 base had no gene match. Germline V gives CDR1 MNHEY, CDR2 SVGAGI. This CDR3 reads CASSYGTGASPLHF. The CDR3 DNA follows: TGTGCCAGCAGTTACGGGACAGGGGCTTCACCCCTCCACTTT.

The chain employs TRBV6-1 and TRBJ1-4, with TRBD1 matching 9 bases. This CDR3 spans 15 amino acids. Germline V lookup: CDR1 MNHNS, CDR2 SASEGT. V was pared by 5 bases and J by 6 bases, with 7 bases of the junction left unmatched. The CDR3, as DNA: TGTGCCAGCAGTACCACCGGGACAGGGTATGAAAAACTGTTTTTT. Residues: CASSTTGTGYEKLFF.